One T cell receptor beta chain is described in this entry. Antigen specificity is unknown. Treatment given: oral pan-JAK inhibitor, 5-10 mg twice daily. The data were taken from a study of CD8+ T cells in alopecia areata. Study at large: Using the percentage of affected scalp area, treated patients' severity was scored.

Extracted from the samples, RNA was reverse transcribed into cDNA to serve as the sequencing template. The method was immunoSEQ multiplex PCR; TCRdb's version includes in-frame clones alone and lacks a portion of them. The sample shows some 170,000 clones, 58% of them seen only once. Trimming took off 7 bases at V and 1 base at J, with 10 bases between the two ends. This CDR3 has 12 residues. Germline V gene data show CDR1 as GTSNPN and CDR2 as SVGIG (reference sequence). Study-wide results and caveats: Higher clonality was seen in lesional scalp than in normal scalp, especially in alopecia totalis/universalis.

The gene calls are TRBV30 and TRBJ1-2, with D hard to call. This clonotype was obtained from a human donor with alopecia areata. The specimen was CD4+ T cells sorted from blood, collected at roughly week 55, from a patient treated with tofacitinib. CDR3 loop: CAFGRLNYGYTF. The CDR3 DNA is TGTGCCTTTGGACGACTTAACTATGGCTACACCTTC.